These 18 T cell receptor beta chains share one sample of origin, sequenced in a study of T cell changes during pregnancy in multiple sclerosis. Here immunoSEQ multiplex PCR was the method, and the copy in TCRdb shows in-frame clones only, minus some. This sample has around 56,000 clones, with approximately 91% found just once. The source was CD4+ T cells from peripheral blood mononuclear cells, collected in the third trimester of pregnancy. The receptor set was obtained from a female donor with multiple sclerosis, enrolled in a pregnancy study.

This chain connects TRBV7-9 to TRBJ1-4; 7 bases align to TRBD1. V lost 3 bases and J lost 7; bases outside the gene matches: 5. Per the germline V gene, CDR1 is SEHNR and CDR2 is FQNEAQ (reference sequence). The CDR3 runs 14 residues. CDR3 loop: CASSLQQGSEKLFF. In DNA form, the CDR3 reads TGTGCCAGCAGCTTGCAACAGGGGAGTGAAAAACTGTTTTTT.

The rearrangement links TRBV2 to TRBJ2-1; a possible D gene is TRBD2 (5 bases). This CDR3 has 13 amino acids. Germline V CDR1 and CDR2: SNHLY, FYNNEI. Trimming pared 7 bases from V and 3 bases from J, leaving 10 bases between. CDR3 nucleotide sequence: TGTGCCAGCACCCGGGAAAACTACAATGAGCAGTTCTTC. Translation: CASTRENYNEQFF.

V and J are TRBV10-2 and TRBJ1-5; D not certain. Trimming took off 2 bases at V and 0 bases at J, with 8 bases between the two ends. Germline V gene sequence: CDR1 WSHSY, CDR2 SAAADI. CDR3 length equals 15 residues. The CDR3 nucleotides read TGCGCCAGCAGTGAGCCTCTATATAGCAATCAGCCCCAGCATTTT. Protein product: CASSEPLYSNQPQHF.

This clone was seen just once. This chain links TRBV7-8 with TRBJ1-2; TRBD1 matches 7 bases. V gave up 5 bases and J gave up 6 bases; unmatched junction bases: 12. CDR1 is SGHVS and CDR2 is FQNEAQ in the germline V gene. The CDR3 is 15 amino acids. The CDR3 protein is CASSTRDRPLHGYTF. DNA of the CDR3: TGTGCCAGCAGCACACGGGACAGACCTCTGCATGGCTACACCTTC.

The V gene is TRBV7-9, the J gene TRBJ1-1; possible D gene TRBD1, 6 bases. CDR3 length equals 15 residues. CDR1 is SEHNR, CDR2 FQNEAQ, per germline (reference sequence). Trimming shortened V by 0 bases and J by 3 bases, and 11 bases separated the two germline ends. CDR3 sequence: CASSLAGGLDTEAFF. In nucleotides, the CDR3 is TGTGCCAGCAGCTTAGCGGGGGGGCTGGACACTGAAGCTTTCTTT.

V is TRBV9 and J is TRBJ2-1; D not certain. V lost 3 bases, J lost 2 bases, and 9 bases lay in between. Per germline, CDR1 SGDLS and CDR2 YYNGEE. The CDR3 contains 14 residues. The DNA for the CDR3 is TGTGCCAGCAGCGCAACTATTCCCTACAATGAGCAGTTCTTC. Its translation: CASSATIPYNEQFF.

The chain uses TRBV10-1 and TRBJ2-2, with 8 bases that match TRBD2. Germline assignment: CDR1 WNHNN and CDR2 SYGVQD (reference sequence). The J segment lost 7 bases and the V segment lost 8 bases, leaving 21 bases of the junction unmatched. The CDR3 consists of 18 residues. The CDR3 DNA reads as TGCGCCAGCGGTACAGAAACCGGGACTAGGTATACGTTCGGGGAGCTGTTTTTT. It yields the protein CASGTETGTRYTFGELFF.

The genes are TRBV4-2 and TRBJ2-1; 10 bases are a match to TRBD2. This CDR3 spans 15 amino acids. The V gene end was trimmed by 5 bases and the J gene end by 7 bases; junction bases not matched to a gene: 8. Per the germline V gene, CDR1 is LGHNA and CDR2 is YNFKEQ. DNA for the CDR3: TGTGCCAGCAGCTACGCCGGGACTAGCGTTAATGAGCAGTTCTTC. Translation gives CASSYAGTSVNEQFF.

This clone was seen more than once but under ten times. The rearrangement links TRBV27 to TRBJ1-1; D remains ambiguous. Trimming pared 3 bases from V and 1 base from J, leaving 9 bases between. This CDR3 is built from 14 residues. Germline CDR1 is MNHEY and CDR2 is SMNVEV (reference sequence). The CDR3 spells CASSFLNGNTEAFF. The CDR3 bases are TGTGCCAGCAGTTTCCTCAACGGGAACACTGAAGCTTTCTTT.

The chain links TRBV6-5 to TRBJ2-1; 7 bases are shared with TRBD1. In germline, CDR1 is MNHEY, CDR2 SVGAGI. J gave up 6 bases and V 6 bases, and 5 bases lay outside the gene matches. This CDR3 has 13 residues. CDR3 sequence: CASRLTGVNEQFF. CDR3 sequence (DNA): TGTGCCAGCAGATTAACAGGGGTCAATGAGCAGTTCTTC.

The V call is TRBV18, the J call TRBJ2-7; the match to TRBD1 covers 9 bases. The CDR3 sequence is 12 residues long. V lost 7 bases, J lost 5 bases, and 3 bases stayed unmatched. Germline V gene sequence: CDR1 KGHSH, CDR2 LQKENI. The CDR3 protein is CASLRTGDEQYF. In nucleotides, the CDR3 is TGTGCCAGCTTACGGACAGGGGACGAGCAGTACTTC.

The CDR3 nucleotides are TGTGCCAGCAGCCCCTACAGCTCTGGAAACACCATATATTTT. Protein product: CASSPYSSGNTIYF. This chain uses TRBV5-6 with TRBJ1-3; no clear D gene. Per the germline V gene, CDR1 is SGHDT and CDR2 is YYEEEE. The CDR3 covers 14 residues. Deletions cut 4 bases from V and 0 bases from J, with 8 bases between.

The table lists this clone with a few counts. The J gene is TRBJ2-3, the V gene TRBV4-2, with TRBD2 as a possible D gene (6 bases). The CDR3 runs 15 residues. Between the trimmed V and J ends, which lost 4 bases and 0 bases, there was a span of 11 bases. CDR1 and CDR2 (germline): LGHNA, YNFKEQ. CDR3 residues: CASSPSRESTDTQYF. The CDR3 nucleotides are TGTGCCAGCAGCCCTAGCCGGGAGAGCACAGATACGCAGTATTTT.

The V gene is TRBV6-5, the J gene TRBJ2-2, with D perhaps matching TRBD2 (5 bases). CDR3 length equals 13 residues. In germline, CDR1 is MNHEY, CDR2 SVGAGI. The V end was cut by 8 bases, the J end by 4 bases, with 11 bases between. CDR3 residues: CASPGLRTGELFF. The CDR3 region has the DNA TGTGCCAGCCCGGGGTTACGCACCGGGGAGCTGTTTTTT.

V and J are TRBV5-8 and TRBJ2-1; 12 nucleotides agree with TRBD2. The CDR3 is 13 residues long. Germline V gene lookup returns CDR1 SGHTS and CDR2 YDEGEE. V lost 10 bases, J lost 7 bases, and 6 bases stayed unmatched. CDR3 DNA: TGTGCCTCAAGACTAGCGGGAGCTAATGAGCAGTTCTTC. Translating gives CASRLAGANEQFF.

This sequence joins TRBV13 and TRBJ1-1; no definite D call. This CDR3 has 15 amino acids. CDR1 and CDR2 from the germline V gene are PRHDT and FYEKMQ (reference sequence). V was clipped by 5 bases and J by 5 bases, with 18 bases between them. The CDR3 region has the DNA TGTGCCAGCAGCCGAGGCACCCTGCGGGAAACTGAAGCTTTCTTT. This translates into CASSRGTLRETEAFF. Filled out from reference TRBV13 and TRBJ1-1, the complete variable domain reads AAGVIQSPRHLIKEKRETATLKCYPIPRHDTVYWYQQGPGQDPQFLISFYEKMQSDKGSIPDRFSAQQFSDYHSELNMSSLELGDSALYFCASSRGTLRETEAFFGQGTRLTVV.

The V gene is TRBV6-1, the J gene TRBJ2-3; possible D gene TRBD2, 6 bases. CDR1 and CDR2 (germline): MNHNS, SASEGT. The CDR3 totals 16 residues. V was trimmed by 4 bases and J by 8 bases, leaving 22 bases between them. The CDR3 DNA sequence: TGTGCCAGCAGTGCCCGGGGACGGGCAGGAGGGGCTACGCAGTATTTT. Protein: CASSARGRAGGATQYF.

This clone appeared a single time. CDR3 bases: TGCGCCAGCGGGGACAGGGGATCAGGAGGGACTGAAGCTTTCTTT. It specifies CASGDRGSGGTEAFF. The gene calls are TRBV5-1 and TRBJ1-1, with TRBD1 matching over 10 bases. The CDR3 length is 15 residues. V was clipped by 7 bases and J by 5 bases; unmatched bases: 11. The V gene's germline CDR1 is SGHRS and CDR2 YFSETQ.